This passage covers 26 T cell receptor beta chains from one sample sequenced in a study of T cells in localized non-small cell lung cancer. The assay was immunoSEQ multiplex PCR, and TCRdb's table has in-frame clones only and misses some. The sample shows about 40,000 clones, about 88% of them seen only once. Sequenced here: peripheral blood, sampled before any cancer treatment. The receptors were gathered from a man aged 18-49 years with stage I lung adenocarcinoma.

The DNA of the CDR3 is TGTGCCAGCAGCGAGGGAAGCAATCAGCCCCAGCATTTT. Residues: CASSEGSNQPQHF. The chain joins TRBV9 to TRBJ1-5; D unresolved. Per germline, CDR1 SGDLS and CDR2 YYNGEE. There are 13 residues in the CDR3. V lost 3 bases to trimming and J lost 1 base, with 5 bases between them.

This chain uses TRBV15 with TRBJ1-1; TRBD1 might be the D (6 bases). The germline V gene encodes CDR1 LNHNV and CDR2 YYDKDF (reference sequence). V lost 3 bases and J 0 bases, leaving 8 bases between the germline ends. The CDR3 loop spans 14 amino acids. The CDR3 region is CATSRDRMNTEAFF. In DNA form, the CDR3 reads TGTGCCACCAGCAGGGACAGAATGAACACTGAAGCTTTCTTT.

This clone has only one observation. CDR3 in DNA: TGTGCCAGCAGTGAAAAGTCAGCCTATAATTCACCCCTCCACTTT. Translation: CASSEKSAYNSPLHF. V is TRBV2 and J is TRBJ1-6; D remains unclear. The CDR3 runs 15 residues. The germline V and J ends were trimmed by 2 bases and 2 bases, with 7 bases remaining between them. Per the germline V gene, CDR1 is SNHLY and CDR2 is FYNNEI.

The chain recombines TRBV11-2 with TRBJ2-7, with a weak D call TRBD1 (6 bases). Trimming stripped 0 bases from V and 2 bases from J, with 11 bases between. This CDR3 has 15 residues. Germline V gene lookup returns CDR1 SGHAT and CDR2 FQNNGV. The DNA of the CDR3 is TGTGCCAGCAGCTTAGATTACAGGGCCGCCTACGAGCAGTACTTC. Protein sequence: CASSLDYRAAYEQYF.

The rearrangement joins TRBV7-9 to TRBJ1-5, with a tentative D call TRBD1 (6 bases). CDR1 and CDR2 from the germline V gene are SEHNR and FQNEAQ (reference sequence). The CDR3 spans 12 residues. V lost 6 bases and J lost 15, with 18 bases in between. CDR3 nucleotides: TGTGCCAGCAGGTTCGAGGAGGGGGACCCGCATTTT. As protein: CASRFEEGDPHF.

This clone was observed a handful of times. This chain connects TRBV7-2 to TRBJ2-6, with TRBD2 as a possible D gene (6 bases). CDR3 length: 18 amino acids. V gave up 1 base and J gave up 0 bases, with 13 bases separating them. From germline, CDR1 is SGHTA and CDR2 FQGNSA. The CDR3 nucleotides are TGTGCCAGCAGCTTAGATGCTTTGGGGGGCTCTGGGGCCAACGTCCTGACTTTC. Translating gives CASSLDALGGSGANVLTF.

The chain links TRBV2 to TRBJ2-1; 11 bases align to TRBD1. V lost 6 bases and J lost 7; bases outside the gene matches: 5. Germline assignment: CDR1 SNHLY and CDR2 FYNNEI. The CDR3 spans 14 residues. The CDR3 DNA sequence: TGTGCCAGCAGCTGGACAGGGGGCGGAAATGAGCAGTTCTTC. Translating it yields CASSWTGGGNEQFF.

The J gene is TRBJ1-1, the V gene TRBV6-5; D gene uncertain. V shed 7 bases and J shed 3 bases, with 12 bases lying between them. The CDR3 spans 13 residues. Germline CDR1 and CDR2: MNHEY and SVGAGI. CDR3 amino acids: CASIPPGHTEAFF. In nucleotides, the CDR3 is TGTGCCAGCATCCCCCCGGGTCACACTGAAGCTTTCTTT.

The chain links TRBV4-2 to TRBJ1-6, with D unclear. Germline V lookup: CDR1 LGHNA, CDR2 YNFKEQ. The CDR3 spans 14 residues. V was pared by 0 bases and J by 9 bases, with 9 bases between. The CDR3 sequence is CASSQDQEGSPLHF. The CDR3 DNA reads TGTGCCAGCAGCCAAGATCAGGAAGGTTCACCCCTCCACTTT.

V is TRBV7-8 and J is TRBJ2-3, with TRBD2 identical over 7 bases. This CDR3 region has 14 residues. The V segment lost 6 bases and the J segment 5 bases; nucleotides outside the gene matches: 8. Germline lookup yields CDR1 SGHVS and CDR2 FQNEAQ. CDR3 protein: CASRESGGRDTQYF. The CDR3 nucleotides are TGTGCCAGCAGAGAATCGGGGGGACGAGATACGCAGTATTTT.

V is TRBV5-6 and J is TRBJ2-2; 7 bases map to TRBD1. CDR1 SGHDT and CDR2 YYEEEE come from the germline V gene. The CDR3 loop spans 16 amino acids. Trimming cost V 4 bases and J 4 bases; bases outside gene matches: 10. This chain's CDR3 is CASSTIDRALTGELFF. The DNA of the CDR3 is TGTGCCAGCAGCACCATTGACAGGGCCCTCACCGGGGAGCTGTTTTTT.

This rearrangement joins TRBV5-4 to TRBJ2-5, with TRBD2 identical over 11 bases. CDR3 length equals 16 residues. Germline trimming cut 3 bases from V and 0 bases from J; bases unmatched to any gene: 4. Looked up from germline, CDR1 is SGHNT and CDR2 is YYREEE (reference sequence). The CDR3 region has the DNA TGTGCCAGCAGCTCCCTAGCGGGGGGTCACCAAGAGACCCAGTACTTC. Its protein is CASSSLAGGHQETQYF. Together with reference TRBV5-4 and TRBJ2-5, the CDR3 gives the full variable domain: ETGVTQSPTHLIKTRGQQVTLRCSSQSGHNTVSWYQQALGQGPQFIFQYYREEENGRGNFPPRFSGLQFPNYSSELNVNALELDDSALYLCASSSLAGGHQETQYFGPGTRLLVL.

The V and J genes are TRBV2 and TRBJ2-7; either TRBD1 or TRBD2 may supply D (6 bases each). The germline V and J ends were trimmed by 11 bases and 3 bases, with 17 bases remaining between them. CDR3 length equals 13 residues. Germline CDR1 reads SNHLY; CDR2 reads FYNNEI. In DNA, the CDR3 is TGTGCCGGAAACAGGGCGCGGGACTACGAGCAGTACTTC. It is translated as CAGNRARDYEQYF.

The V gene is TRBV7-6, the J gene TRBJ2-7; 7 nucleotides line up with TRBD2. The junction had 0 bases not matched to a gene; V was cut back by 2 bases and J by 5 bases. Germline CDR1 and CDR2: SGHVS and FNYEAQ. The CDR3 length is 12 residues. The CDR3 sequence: CASSLTSDEQYF. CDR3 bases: TGTGCCAGCAGCTTAACTAGCGACGAGCAGTACTTC.

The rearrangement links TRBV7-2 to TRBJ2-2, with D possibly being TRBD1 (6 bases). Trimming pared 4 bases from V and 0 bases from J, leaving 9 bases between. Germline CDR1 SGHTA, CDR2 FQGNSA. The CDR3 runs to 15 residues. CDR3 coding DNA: TGTGCCAGCAGCTCCGGACAGCCGAACACCGGGGAGCTGTTTTTT. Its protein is CASSSGQPNTGELFF. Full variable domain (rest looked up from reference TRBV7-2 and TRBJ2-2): GAGVSQSPSNKVTEKGKDVELRCDPISGHTALYWYRQSLGQGLEFLIYFQGNSAPDKSGLPSDRFSAERTGGSVSTLTIQRTQQEDSAVYLCASSSGQPNTGELFFGEGSRLTVL.

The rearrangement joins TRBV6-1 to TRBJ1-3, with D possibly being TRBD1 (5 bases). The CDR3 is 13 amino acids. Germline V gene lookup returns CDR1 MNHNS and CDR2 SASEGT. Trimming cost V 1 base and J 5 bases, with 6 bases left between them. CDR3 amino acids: CASSEGGRNTIYF. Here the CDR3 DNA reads TGTGCCAGCAGTGAAGGGGGGAGAAACACCATATATTTT.

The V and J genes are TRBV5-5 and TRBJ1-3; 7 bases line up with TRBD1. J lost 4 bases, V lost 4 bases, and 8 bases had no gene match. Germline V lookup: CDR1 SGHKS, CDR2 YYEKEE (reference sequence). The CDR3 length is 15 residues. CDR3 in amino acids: CASSPIDRAGNTIYF. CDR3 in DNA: TGTGCCAGCAGCCCAATTGACAGGGCCGGAAACACCATATATTTT.

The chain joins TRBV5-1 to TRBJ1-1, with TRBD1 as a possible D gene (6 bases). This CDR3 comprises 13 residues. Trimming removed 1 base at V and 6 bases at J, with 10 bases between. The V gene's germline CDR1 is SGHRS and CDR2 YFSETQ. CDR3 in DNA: TGCGCCAGCAGCTTGCAGGGGAGCGCTGAAGCTTTCTTT. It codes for CASSLQGSAEAFF. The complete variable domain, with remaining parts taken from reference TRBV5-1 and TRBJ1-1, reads KAGVTQTPRYLIKTRGQQVTLSCSPISGHRSVSWYQQTPGQGLQFLFEYFSETQRNKGNFPGRFSGRQFSNSRSEMNVSTLELGDSALYLCASSLQGSAEAFFGQGTRLTVV.

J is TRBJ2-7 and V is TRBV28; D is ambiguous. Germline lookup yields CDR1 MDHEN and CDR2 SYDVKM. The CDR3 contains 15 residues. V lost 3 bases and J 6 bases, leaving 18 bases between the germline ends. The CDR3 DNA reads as TGTGCCAGCAGTTTGGCCAAAAACAGTTTACCCGAGCAGTACTTC. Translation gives CASSLAKNSLPEQYF.

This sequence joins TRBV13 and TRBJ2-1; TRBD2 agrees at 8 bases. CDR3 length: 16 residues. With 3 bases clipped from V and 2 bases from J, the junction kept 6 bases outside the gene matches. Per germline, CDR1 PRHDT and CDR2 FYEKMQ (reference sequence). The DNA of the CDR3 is TGTGCCAGCAGCTTGCTGGACGGGGGGGCCTACAATGAGCAGTTCTTC. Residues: CASSLLDGGAYNEQFF.

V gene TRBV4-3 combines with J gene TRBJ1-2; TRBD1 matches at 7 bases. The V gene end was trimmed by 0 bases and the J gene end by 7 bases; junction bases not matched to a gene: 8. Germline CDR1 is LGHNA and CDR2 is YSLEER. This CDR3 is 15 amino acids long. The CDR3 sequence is CASSQDIGQGGGYTF. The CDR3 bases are TGCGCCAGCAGCCAAGATATTGGGCAGGGGGGTGGCTACACCTTC.

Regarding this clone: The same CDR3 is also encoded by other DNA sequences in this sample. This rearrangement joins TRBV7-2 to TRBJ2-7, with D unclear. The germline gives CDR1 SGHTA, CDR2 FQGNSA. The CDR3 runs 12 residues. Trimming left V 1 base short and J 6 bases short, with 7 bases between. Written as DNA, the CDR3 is TGTGCCAGCAGCTTAGATATTGGCGAGCAGTACTTC. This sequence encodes CASSLDIGEQYF.

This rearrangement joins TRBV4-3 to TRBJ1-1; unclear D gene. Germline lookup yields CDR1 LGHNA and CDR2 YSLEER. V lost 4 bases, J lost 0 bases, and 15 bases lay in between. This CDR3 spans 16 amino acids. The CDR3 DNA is TGCGCCAGCAGCCTCGTCCCGGGCGTCATGAACACTGAAGCTTTCTTT. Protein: CASSLVPGVMNTEAFF.

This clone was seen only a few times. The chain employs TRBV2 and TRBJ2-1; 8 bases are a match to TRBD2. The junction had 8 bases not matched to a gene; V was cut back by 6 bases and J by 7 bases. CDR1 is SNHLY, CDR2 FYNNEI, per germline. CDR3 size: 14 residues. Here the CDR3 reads CASRDRGGLNEQFF. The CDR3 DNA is TGTGCCAGCAGGGACCGGGGGGGCCTAAATGAGCAGTTCTTC.

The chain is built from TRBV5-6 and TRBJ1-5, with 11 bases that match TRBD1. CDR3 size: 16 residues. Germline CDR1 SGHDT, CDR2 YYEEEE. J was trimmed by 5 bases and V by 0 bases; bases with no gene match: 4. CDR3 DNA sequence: TGTGCCAGCAGCTTGGAGGGACAGGGGGTCGATCAGCCCCAGCATTTT. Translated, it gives CASSLEGQGVDQPQHF.

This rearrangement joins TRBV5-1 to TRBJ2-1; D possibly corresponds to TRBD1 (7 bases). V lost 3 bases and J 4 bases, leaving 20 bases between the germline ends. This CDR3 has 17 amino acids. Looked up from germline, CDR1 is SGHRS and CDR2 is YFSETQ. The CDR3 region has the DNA TGCGCCAGCAGCTGGAGTCAGGGGGGCCAAGGGTACAATGAGCAGTTCTTC. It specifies CASSWSQGGQGYNEQFF.